The TCR beta chain under discussion was sequenced for a study of blood T cell repertoires in COVID-19. About the research overall: The United States, Italy and Spain were the sources of the acute and convalescent COVID-19 samples.

TCRdb's copy holds only in-frame clones and misses some; the assay was immunoSEQ multiplex PCR. Of approximately 220,000 clones in the sample, approximately 80% were seen once. Allocation to cohorts depended on clinical history reported by the participants. The V end lost 0 bases, the J end lost 12 bases, and 16 bases lay between the germline ends. The CDR3 runs 15 residues. Germline CDR1 reads SGHNT; CDR2 reads YYREEE (reference sequence). The J gene is TRBJ1-6, the V gene TRBV5-4, with D perhaps TRBD1 (5 bases). Specimen: PBMCs or T cells enriched from blood (not recorded which). The TCR comes from a woman between 40 and 55 years old with acute COVID-19. The CDR3 region is CASSLARQGRGPLHF. DNA for the CDR3: TGTGCCAGCAGCTTGGCCCGGCAGGGTCGAGGACCCCTCCACTTT.